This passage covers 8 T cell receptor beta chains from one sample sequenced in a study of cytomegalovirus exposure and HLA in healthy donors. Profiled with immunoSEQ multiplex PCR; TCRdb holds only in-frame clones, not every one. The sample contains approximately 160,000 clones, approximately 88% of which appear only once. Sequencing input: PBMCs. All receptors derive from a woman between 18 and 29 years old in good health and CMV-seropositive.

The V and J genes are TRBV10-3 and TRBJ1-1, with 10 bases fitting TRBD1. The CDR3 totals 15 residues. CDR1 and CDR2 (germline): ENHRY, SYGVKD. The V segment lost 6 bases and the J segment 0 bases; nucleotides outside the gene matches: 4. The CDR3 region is CAIRRTGGMNTEAFF. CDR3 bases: TGTGCCATCAGAAGGACAGGGGGTATGAACACTGAAGCTTTCTTT.

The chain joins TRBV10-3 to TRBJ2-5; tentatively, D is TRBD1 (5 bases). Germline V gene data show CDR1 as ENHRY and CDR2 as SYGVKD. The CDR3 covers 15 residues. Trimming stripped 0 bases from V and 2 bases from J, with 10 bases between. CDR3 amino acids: CAISESVTAQETQYF. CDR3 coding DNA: TGTGCCATCAGTGAGTCCGTGACAGCTCAAGAGACCCAGTACTTC.

CDR3 sequence reads: CAWSVFSNQPQHF. The CDR3, as DNA: TGTGCCTGGAGTGTATTCTCCAATCAGCCCCAGCATTTT. The chain carries TRBV30 and TRBJ1-5; D ambiguous. V dropped 0 bases and J dropped 3 bases, with 6 bases sitting between them. This CDR3 has 13 amino acids. Per the germline V gene, CDR1 is GTSNPN and CDR2 is SVGIG (reference sequence).

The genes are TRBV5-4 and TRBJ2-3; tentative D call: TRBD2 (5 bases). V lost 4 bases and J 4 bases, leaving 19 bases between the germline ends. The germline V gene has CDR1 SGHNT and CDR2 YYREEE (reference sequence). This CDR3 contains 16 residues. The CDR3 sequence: CASSLPGVGSADTQYF. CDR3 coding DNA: TGTGCCAGCAGCCTGCCCGGGGTAGGGAGTGCAGATACGCAGTATTTT. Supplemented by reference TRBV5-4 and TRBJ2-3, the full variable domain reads ETGVTQSPTHLIKTRGQQVTLRCSSQSGHNTVSWYQQALGQGPQFIFQYYREEENGRGNFPPRFSGLQFPNYSSELNVNALELDDSALYLCASSLPGVGSADTQYFGPGTRLTVL.

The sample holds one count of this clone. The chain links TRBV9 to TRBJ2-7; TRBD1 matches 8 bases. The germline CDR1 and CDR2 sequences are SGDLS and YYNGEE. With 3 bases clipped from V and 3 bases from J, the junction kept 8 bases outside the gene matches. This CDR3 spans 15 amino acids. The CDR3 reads CASSAGTGGIYEQYF. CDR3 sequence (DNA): TGTGCCAGCAGCGCCGGGACAGGAGGTATCTACGAGCAGTACTTC.

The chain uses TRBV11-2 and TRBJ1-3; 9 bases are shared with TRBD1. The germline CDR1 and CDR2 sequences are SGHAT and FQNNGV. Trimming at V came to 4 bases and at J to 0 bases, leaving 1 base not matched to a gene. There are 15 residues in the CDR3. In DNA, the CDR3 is TGTGCCAGCAGCTCGACAGGGGGCTCTGGAAACACCATATATTTT. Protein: CASSSTGGSGNTIYF. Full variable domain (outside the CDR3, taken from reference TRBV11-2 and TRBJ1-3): EAGVAQSPRYKIIEKRQSVAFWCNPISGHATLYWYQQILGQGPKLLIQFQNNGVVDDSQLPKDRFSAERLKGVDSTLKIQPAKLEDSAVYLCASSSTGGSGNTIYFGEGSWLTVV.

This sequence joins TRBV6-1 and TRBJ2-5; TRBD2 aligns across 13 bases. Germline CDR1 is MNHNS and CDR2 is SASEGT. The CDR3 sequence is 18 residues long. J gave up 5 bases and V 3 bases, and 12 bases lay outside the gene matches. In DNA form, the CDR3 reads TGTGCCAGCAGTGACGGAATTCGGACTAGCGGGAGATTGGAGACCCAGTACTTC. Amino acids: CASSDGIRTSGRLETQYF.

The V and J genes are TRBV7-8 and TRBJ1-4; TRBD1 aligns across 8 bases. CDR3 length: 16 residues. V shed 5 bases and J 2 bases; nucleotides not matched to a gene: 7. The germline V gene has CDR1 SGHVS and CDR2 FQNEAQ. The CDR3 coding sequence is TGTGCCAGCAGCGATCGGACAGGGAGGACTAATGAAAAACTGTTTTTT. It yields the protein CASSDRTGRTNEKLFF.